The source of this TCR beta chain is a study of T cells after yellow fever vaccination. TCRdb reanalysed the 5' RACE reads using MiXCR and keeps one entry per CDR3 protein. This sample yields approximately 550,000 distinct CDR3 sequences, of which 13% are seen a single time; more than 12% belongs to the top ten. This clonotype was detected a few times. Looked up from germline, CDR1 is SGDLS and CDR2 is YYNGEE. The V end lost 3 bases, the J end lost 5 bases, and 14 bases lay between the germline ends. The CDR3 loop spans 15 amino acids. The genes are TRBV9 and TRBJ1-4; possibly TRBD1 for D (6 bases). This receptor was taken from a man aged 25-40 years who received the YFV17D yellow fever vaccine. Sample: PBMCs, taken on the day of the yellow fever booster vaccination. The CDR3 here is CASSEEGHRNEKLFF. The CDR3 bases are TGTGCCAGCAGCGAGGAGGGACACCGCAATGAAAAACTGTTTTTT.